These T cell receptor beta chains were read from a single sample in a study of control samples from healthy donors and cancer patients. The repertoire was sequenced with immunoSEQ multiplex PCR; TCRdb's copy has only in-frame clones and lacks some. Of some 150,000 clones in the sample, approximately 94% were seen once. The specimen was PBMCs. The receptors come from a man in his fifties or sixties with colorectal cancer. Both conserved end residues are part of each CDR3. D genes are given only for firm matches. Size is omitted from some rows. Given values are once, few, many or a class for expanded clones.

cdr3_length	v_call	j_call	clone_size	d_call	cdr3_nt	cdr3_aa
14	TRBV6-6	TRBJ2-5	.	TRBD1	TGTGCCAGCAGTTACGGGACAGGGGGACAGACCCAGTACTTC	CASSYGTGGQTQYF
16	TRBV5-4	TRBJ1-2	.	.	TGTGCCAGCAGCTTGGGGGAGGGAGGGGGGAAGTATGGCTACACCTTC	CASSLGEGGGKYGYTF
12	TRBV19	TRBJ2-1	.	.	TGTGCCAGTAGTGCCCCGTATAGGGAGCAGTTCTTC	CASSAPYREQFF
19	TRBV21-1	TRBJ2-7	.	.	TGTGCCAGCAGCAAAGTTACCCCCCCCGGAAGTCTTAGCTCCTACGAGCAGTACTTC	CASSKVTPPGSLSSYEQYF
13	TRBV18	TRBJ2-6	.	.	TGTGCCAGCTCACTCTCTGGGGCCAACGTCCTGACTTTC	CASSLSGANVLTF
14	TRBV6-6	TRBJ2-7	.	.	TGTGCCAGCAGCAGCCACGGGACTTCCTACGAGCAGTACTTC	CASSSHGTSYEQYF
14	TRBV7-9	TRBJ1-1	.	.	TGTGCCAGCAGCTTAGCCGGCAGCAACACTGAAGCTTTCTTT	CASSLAGSNTEAFF
13	TRBV2	TRBJ2-7	.	.	TGTGCCAGCAGGTCGGGTTCTACCTACGAGCAGTACTTC	CASRSGSTYEQYF
14	TRBV5-1	TRBJ2-7	few	.	TGCGCCAGCAGCCGAAGACAGAACTCCTACGAGCAGTACTTC	CASSRRQNSYEQYF
13	TRBV15	TRBJ1-1	.	.	TGTGCCACCAGCAGAGAGAAAGGGACAGAAGCTTTCTTT	CATSREKGTEAFF
12	TRBV30	TRBJ1-3	.	.	TGTGCCTGGAGAAGCTCTGGAAACACCATATATTTT	CAWRSSGNTIYF
16	TRBV18	TRBJ1-3	.	TRBD1	TGTGCCAGCTCACAAAAGGGACAGGGGGCTGGAAACACCATATATTTT	CASSQKGQGAGNTIYF
14	TRBV7-9	TRBJ2-5	.	TRBD1	TGTGCCAGCAGCCCAAATACAGGGGCCGAGACCCAGTACTTC	CASSPNTGAETQYF
14	TRBV29-1	TRBJ1-1	.	.	TGCAGCGTTGAAGAGGGGGCCCTGGGCACTGAAGCTTTCTTT	CSVEEGALGTEAFF
16	TRBV1	TRBJ2-2	.	.	TGCACCAGCAGCTACGGGACAGGGGTCTACACCGGGGAGCTGTTTTTT	CTSSYGTGVYTGELFF
13	TRBV7-2	TRBJ1-1	.	TRBD1	TGTGCCAGCAGGGGGACAGGGGATTCTGAAGCTTTCTTT	CASRGTGDSEAFF
13	TRBV19	TRBJ1-1	once	.	TGTGCCAGTAGTATAGGGCCCAGCGAGAAAGCTTTCTTT	CASSIGPSEKAFF
16	TRBV21-1	TRBJ1-1	.	.	TGTGCCAGCAGCAAAGGACAGGGGTTAAATAACACTGAAGCTTTCTTT	CASSKGQGLNNTEAFF